The T cell receptor beta chain described here comes from a study of quantifying T cell responses using KT2 cells. About the study: Reverse transcription used primers in the TCR alpha and beta constant regions.

The sample is PBMC spiked with counted cells of clone KT2. A range of KT2-to-PBMC ratios was made using fixed PBMC numbers. Germline V gene sequence: CDR1 LGHDT, CDR2 YNNKEL (reference sequence). This CDR3 has 14 amino acids. V lost 8 bases and J 1 base, leaving 14 bases between the germline ends. Each cDNA got a UMI-containing oligo ligated at its 3' end. An equimolar mix of RC1.1 and RC1.2 primed the beta chain across TRBC1 and TRBC2. TCRdb re-called the UMI-ligation and nested PCR reads with MiXCR, one entry per CDR3 protein. The data contain under 35,000 distinct CDR3 sequences, 10% of them singletons. This clonotype has a count of ten or more.

Sequences were obtained from PBMCs spiked with cells of the T cell clone KT2. The chain carries TRBV3-1 and TRBJ1-2, with unresolved D. The receptor was isolated from a human donor. CDR3 sequence (DNA): TGTGCCAGCCGGCATCTTGGAGATAACTATGGCTACACCTTC. Encoded protein: CASRHLGDNYGYTF.